This is a list of T cell receptor beta chains from one sample in a study of T cell responses to AZD1222 COVID-19 vaccine. The repertoire was sequenced with immunoSEQ multiplex PCR; TCRdb's copy has only in-frame clones and lacks some. Among some 190,000 clones, about 94% were seen once, and the ten largest hold around 1.7%. Here the sequenced sample was peripheral blood, taken 28 days after the second dose of the MenACWY control vaccine. The source of these receptors is an adult who received the MenACWY meningococcal vaccine as a control. Both conserved end residues are part of each CDR3. The order of the fields is V gene, J gene, clone size, D gene, CDR3 protein, CDR3 DNA. The D gene is left open where the match is weak. Clone size appears in some rows only: once, few, many, or a class for an expanded clone.

TRBV18	TRBJ2-7	NA	NA	CASSPRSSYEQYF	TGTGCCAGCTCACCACGTAGCTCCTACGAGCAGTACTTC
TRBV9	TRBJ2-7	NA	NA	CASSAGGVSYEQYF	TGTGCCAGCAGCGCCGGAGGGGTTTCCTACGAGCAGTACTTC
TRBV9	TRBJ1-2	NA	NA	CASSEPPEGGGYTF	TGTGCCAGCAGCGAGCCCCCGGAGGGTGGCGGCTACACCTTC
TRBV5-1	TRBJ2-7	NA	TRBD2	CASSTGLAFDNEQYF	TGCGCCAGCAGCACGGGACTAGCCTTCGACAACGAGCAGTACTTC
TRBV28	TRBJ1-1	NA	NA	CASSSAQLPGAFF	TGTGCCAGCAGTTCCGCCCAGCTCCCAGGTGCTTTCTTT
TRBV27	TRBJ1-1	NA	TRBD1	CASSPNDRGPEAFF	TGTGCCAGCAGTCCGAACGACAGGGGCCCTGAAGCTTTCTTT
TRBV7-6	TRBJ2-6	NA	NA	CASSLTQGTGANVLTF	TGTGCCAGCAGCTTAACACAGGGAACTGGGGCCAACGTCCTGACTTTC
TRBV2	TRBJ1-6	NA	NA	CASKGLDSPLHF	TGTGCCAGCAAAGGGTTGGATTCACCCCTCCACTTT
TRBV19	TRBJ2-1	NA	TRBD2	CASSIDKRLSGGRNEQFF	TGTGCCAGTAGTATAGACAAACGGCTTAGCGGGGGGAGGAATGAGCAGTTCTTC
TRBV5-6	TRBJ2-5	NA	NA	CASSPRPEETQYF	TGTGCCAGCAGCCCCAGGCCGGAAGAGACCCAGTACTTC
TRBV7-6	TRBJ1-2	NA	NA	CASSLYPPPRQVYGYTF	TGTGCCAGCAGCTTATATCCACCCCCTAGACAGGTCTATGGCTACACCTTC
TRBV6-1	TRBJ2-6	NA	TRBD2	CASSERSAGGGLPGANVLTF	TGTGCCAGCAGTGAAAGGTCTGCGGGGGGAGGGCTCCCTGGGGCCAACGTCCTGACTTTC
TRBV4-1	TRBJ2-3	once	TRBD2	CASSHQLAGAADTQYF	TGCGCCAGCAGCCACCAACTAGCGGGAGCAGCAGATACGCAGTATTTT
TRBV9	TRBJ2-3	NA	NA	CASSVGDSGTDTQYF	TGTGCCAGCAGCGTAGGGGATAGCGGAACAGATACGCAGTATTTT
TRBV15	TRBJ2-7	NA	NA	CATSRDRGYEQYF	TGTGCCACCAGCAGAGACAGGGGTTACGAGCAGTACTTC
TRBV5-1	TRBJ2-7	NA	TRBD1	CASKGLQGGYEQYF	TGCGCCAGCAAGGGCCTACAGGGGGGCTACGAGCAGTACTTC
TRBV9	TRBJ2-2	NA	NA	CASSGSGVPGELFF	TGTGCCAGCAGCGGGTCGGGAGTCCCCGGGGAGCTGTTTTTT
TRBV28	TRBJ1-1	NA	TRBD1	CASGTGGGTEAFF	TGTGCCAGCGGGACAGGGGGCGGCACTGAAGCTTTCTTT
TRBV18	TRBJ2-1	NA	TRBD2	CASASGTSGRARQFF	TGTGCCAGCGCCTCCGGGACTAGCGGGAGGGCACGGCAGTTCTTC
TRBV25-1	TRBJ1-5	NA	NA	CASSEWGQNQPQHF	TGTGCCAGCAGTGAGTGGGGCCAAAATCAGCCCCAGCATTTT
TRBV27	TRBJ2-7	NA	NA	CASSLHRGGEQYF	TGTGCCAGCAGCCTCCATAGGGGGGGCGAGCAGTACTTC
TRBV19	TRBJ1-5	NA	NA	CASTDRQLSNQPQHF	TGTGCCAGTACCGATCGTCAGCTTAGCAATCAGCCCCAGCATTTT
TRBV25-1	TRBJ1-1	NA	NA	CASSEDPEGTEAFF	TGTGCCAGCAGTGAAGACCCGGAGGGCACTGAAGCTTTCTTT
TRBV2	TRBJ2-2	NA	NA	CASSNRDANTGELFF	TGTGCCAGCAGCAACAGGGACGCGAACACCGGGGAGCTGTTTTTT
TRBV6-4	TRBJ2-3	NA	TRBD2	CASSGTTSGTVDTQYF	TGTGCCAGCAGTGGTACGACTAGCGGGACAGTAGATACGCAGTATTTT
TRBV20-1	TRBJ1-5	NA	NA	CSASSAGTPQHF	TGCAGTGCTAGTTCCGCCGGAACGCCCCAGCATTTT
TRBV10-3	TRBJ1-3	once	NA	CAISDQPRAHTIYF	TGTGCCATCAGTGACCAGCCCAGAGCGCACACCATATATTTT
TRBV28	TRBJ1-1	NA	NA	CASSLRSNTEAFF	TGTGCCAGCAGTTTAAGGTCGAACACTGAAGCTTTCTTT
TRBV5-5	TRBJ1-1	once	TRBD1	CASSLWQGVRNTEAFF	TGTGCCAGCAGCTTGTGGCAGGGGGTTAGGAACACTGAAGCTTTCTTT
TRBV19	TRBJ2-3	NA	NA	CASTRNGLGTDTQYF	TGTGCCAGTACTCGAAATGGACTTGGCACAGATACGCAGTATTTT
TRBV27	TRBJ1-5	NA	TRBD1	CASSMTGIGNQPQHF	TGTGCCAGCAGTATGACAGGGATCGGCAATCAGCCCCAGCATTTT
TRBV7-8	TRBJ1-5	NA	NA	CASSSAGVQGTQPQHF	TGTGCCAGCAGCTCCGCTGGGGTGCAGGGGACTCAGCCCCAGCATTTT
TRBV9	TRBJ2-1	NA	TRBD2	CASSEGGLGNEQFF	TGTGCCAGCAGCGAAGGGGGACTAGGCAATGAGCAGTTCTTC
TRBV14	TRBJ2-2	NA	NA	CASSRGSINTGELFF	TGTGCCAGCAGCAGGGGATCTATAAACACCGGGGAGCTGTTTTTT
TRBV5-6	TRBJ1-2	NA	TRBD1	CASSLLQGAYGYTF	TGTGCCAGCAGCTTACTACAGGGGGCCTATGGCTACACCTTC
TRBV28	TRBJ2-3	NA	TRBD1	CASSTGQVYTDTQYF	TGTGCCAGCAGCACAGGACAGGTCTACACAGATACGCAGTATTTT
TRBV11-1	TRBJ2-5	few	TRBD1	CASSSGQGDQETQYF	TGTGCCAGCAGCTCAGGACAGGGTGACCAAGAGACCCAGTACTTC